These T cell receptor beta chains were read from a single sample in a study of T cells in Graves' hyperthyroidism and ophthalmopathy. TCRdb recomputed calls from the multiplex PCR reads with MiXCR, one row per CDR3 protein. The sample holds approximately 400,000 distinct CDR3 sequences, about 19% seen once. Sequenced material: blood. These receptors were obtained from a woman under 30 with Graves' hyperthyroidism. Both conserved end residues are part of each CDR3. Each record gives: D gene, clone size, J gene, V gene, CDR3 DNA, CDR3 protein. D genes are given only for firm matches. Not all rows give a size; the values are once, few, many and, for expanded clones, a class.

TRBD2 many TRBJ2-5 TRBV3-1 TGTGCCAGCCAACTGGGCGGGGGAGAGACCCAGTACTTC CASQLGGGETQYF
NA NA TRBJ1-5 TRBV24-1 TGTGCCATCGCGGAGGTGAATCAGCCCCAGCATTTT CAIAEVNQPQHF
NA many TRBJ2-5 TRBV5-1 TGCGCCAGCAGCTTGGAGGGCAGGCCGGAGACCCAGTACTTC CASSLEGRPETQYF
TRBD1 many TRBJ1-1 TRBV6-5 TGTGCCAGCAGTTTTACAGGGGCGTACACTGAAGCTTTCTTT CASSFTGAYTEAFF
NA many TRBJ2-5 TRBV15 TGTGCCACCAGCCCTCGGGACACCCAAGAGTCCCAGTACTTC CATSPRDTQESQYF
NA many TRBJ1-1 TRBV6-1 TGTGCCAGCAGGCGGACGGTGAACACTGAAGCTTTCTTT CASRRTVNTEAFF
NA many TRBJ2-7 TRBV6-9 TGTGCCAGCAGTTATATGGACATAGACTACGAGCAGTACTTC CASSYMDIDYEQYF
NA many TRBJ1-5 TRBV2 TGTGCCAGCGAAGGAGGAGGGTATCAGCCCCAGCATTTT CASEGGGYQPQHF
NA many TRBJ2-7 TRBV28 TGTGCCAGCAGTTCGGGATCACCCTACGAGCAGTACTTC CASSSGSPYEQYF
NA few TRBJ2-7 TRBV5-1 TGCGCCAGCAGCTCCGGGGTGACCTATTACGAGCAGTACTTC CASSSGVTYYEQYF